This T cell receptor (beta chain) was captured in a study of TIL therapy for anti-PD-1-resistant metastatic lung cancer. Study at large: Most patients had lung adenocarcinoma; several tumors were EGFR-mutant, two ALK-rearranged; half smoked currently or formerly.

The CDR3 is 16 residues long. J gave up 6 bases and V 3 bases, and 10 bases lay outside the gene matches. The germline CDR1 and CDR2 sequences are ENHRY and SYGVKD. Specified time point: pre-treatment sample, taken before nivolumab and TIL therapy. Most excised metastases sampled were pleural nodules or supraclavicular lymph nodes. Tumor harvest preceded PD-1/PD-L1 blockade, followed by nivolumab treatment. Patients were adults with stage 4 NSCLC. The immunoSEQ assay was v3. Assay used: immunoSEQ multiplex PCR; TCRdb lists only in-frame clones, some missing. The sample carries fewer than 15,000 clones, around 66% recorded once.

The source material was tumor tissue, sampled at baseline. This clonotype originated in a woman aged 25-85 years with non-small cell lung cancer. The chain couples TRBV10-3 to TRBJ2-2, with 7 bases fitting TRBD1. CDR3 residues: CAISEYEDRVAGELFF. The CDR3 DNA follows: TGTGCCATCAGTGAATACGAAGACAGGGTGGCCGGGGAGCTGTTTTTT.